The 3 T cell receptor beta chains in this list originate from one sample, sequenced in a study of CD8+ T cells in alopecia areata. The authors extracted RNA and reverse transcribed it into cDNA as the sequencing template. The protocol was immunoSEQ multiplex PCR, while the TCRdb copy is restricted to in-frame clones and leaves out a portion. The sample consists of 270,000 or so clones, roughly 60% of them appearing once. Documented treatment: oral pan-JAK inhibitor, 5-10 mg twice daily. The sequencing used CD4+ T cells sorted from blood, collected at week 24, from a patient treated with tofacitinib. These receptors came from a human donor with alopecia areata.

This clone was seen a handful of times. The CDR3 sequence is CSVYSGGGETQYF. In DNA form, the CDR3 reads TGCAGCGTTTACTCAGGGGGCGGAGAGACCCAGTACTTC. The chain employs TRBV29-1 and TRBJ2-5; TRBD1 aligns across 8 bases. CDR1 and CDR2 from the germline V gene are SQVTM and ANQGSEA. V lost 5 bases to trimming and J lost 4 bases; unmatched junction nucleotides: 6. This CDR3 spans 13 amino acids.

This chain uses TRBV29-1 with TRBJ1-1; TRBD1 matches 7 bases. Trimming cost V 7 bases and J 0 bases; bases outside gene matches: 5. The CDR3 covers 13 residues. The germline V gene has CDR1 SQVTM and CDR2 ANQGSEA. CDR3 protein: CSAQGQMNTEAFF. In nucleotides, the CDR3 is TGCAGCGCCCAGGGACAGATGAACACTGAAGCTTTCTTT.

This chain uses TRBV5-1 with TRBJ1-4; D is possibly TRBD1 (5 bases). The CDR3 is made up of 14 amino acids. Trimming left V 1 base short and J 5 bases short, with 9 bases between. Germline-derived CDR1 and CDR2 are SGHRS and YFSETQ. CDR3 nucleotide sequence: TGCGCCAGCAGCTTGATGTCAGGGAATGAAAAACTGTTTTTT. Protein: CASSLMSGNEKLFF.